Listed here are 29 T cell receptor beta chains from one sample, sequenced in a study of beta chain features in type 1 diabetes. What was sequenced were expressed TCRB transcripts, since all of the isolated RNA had been reverse transcribed. Here immunoSEQ multiplex PCR was the method, and the copy in TCRdb shows in-frame clones only, minus some. The table lists more than 300,000 clones, roughly 12% of them singletons. Sequencing used naive CD4+ T cells from blood. All receptors derive from a young man in good health.

The CDR3 DNA is TGCGCCAGCAGCCAACTACTAGCGGGGATCGTCAGCTCCTACAATGAGCAGTTCTTC. It translates to CASSQLLAGIVSSYNEQFF. This rearrangement joins TRBV4-1 to TRBJ2-1, with TRBD2 matching 10 bases. With 2 bases clipped from V and 0 bases from J, the junction kept 10 bases outside the gene matches. This CDR3 comprises 19 residues. CDR1 and CDR2 from the germline V gene are MGHRA and YSYEKL.

This clone came up a few times. This same CDR3 is encoded by further DNA sequences in the sample. The CDR3 coding sequence is TGTGCCAGCAGCTTAGGACAGAACTATGGCTACACCTTC. As protein: CASSLGQNYGYTF. The V gene is TRBV7-2, the J gene TRBJ1-2; D perhaps matches TRBD1 (5 bases). Germline-derived CDR1 and CDR2 are SGHTA and FQGNSA. The CDR3 consists of 13 residues. With 1 base removed from V and 2 bases from J, the gap between germline ends came to 5 bases.

This chain connects TRBV5-4 to TRBJ2-3; 11 positions agree with TRBD2. Germline CDR1 SGHNT, CDR2 YYREEE (reference sequence). The CDR3 totals 16 residues. The ends lost 0 bases at V and 8 bases at J; junction bases unmatched: 8. CDR3 sequence reads: CASSLGGTSGSRTQYF. In DNA form, the CDR3 reads TGTGCCAGCAGCTTGGGAGGGACTAGCGGCAGTCGTACGCAGTATTTT.

This clone has a handful of counts. This rearrangement joins TRBV6-5 to TRBJ1-4, with 8 positions matching TRBD1. This CDR3 is 15 amino acids long. Germline CDR1 reads MNHEY; CDR2 reads SVGAGI. V was clipped by 5 bases and J by 8 bases; unmatched bases: 10. CDR3 in amino acids: CASSQRTGKMEKLFF. CDR3 coding DNA: TGTGCCAGCAGTCAGAGGACAGGGAAAATGGAAAAACTGTTTTTT.

There are a few counts of this clone. The V and J genes are TRBV7-2 and TRBJ2-4; D possibly corresponds to TRBD2 (5 bases). V was clipped by 5 bases and J by 0 bases, with 8 bases between them. This CDR3 is 14 amino acids long. In germline, CDR1 is SGHTA, CDR2 FQGNSA. CDR3 DNA sequence: TGTGCCAGCAGCCCCGGACTAGCCAAAAACATTCAGTACTTC. It is translated as CASSPGLAKNIQYF.

This chain links TRBV6-1 with TRBJ2-7; 9 bases match TRBD2. Germline CDR1 MNHNS, CDR2 SASEGT. The CDR3 is made up of 14 amino acids. Trimming removed 3 bases from V and 6 bases from J; junction bases left unmatched: 6. This chain's CDR3 is CASSDPGLASEQYF. The CDR3 bases are TGTGCCAGCAGTGACCCGGGACTAGCCTCCGAGCAGTACTTC.

The chain has TRBV5-6 and TRBJ2-1; 8 bases fit TRBD2. The CDR3 covers 14 residues. Germline lookup yields CDR1 SGHDT and CDR2 YYEEEE. Unmatched junction bases numbered 8, after V lost 4 bases and J lost 8 bases. In DNA, the CDR3 is TGTGCCAGCAGCCCTGGACTAGCAGTCCATGAGCAGTTCTTC. It is translated as CASSPGLAVHEQFF. The full variable domain, completed using reference TRBV5-6 and TRBJ2-1, is DAGVTQSPTHLIKTRGQQVTLRCSPKSGHDTVSWYQQALGQGPQFIFQYYEEEERQRGNFPDRFSGHQFPNYSSELNVNALLLGDSALYLCASSPGLAVHEQFFGPGTRLTVL.

This chain uses TRBV10-3 with TRBJ1-6; D uncertain. Trimming took off 7 bases at V and 5 bases at J, with 18 bases between the two ends. The CDR3 spans 16 residues. Germline CDR1 is ENHRY and CDR2 is SYGVKD. CDR3 nucleotides: TGTGCCATCACTAGCGAACACCCCACTAATAATTCACCCCTCCACTTT. Protein sequence: CAITSEHPTNNSPLHF.

The chain carries TRBV7-2 and TRBJ2-1; no clear D. Germline CDR1 is SGHTA and CDR2 is FQGNSA. This CDR3 spans 13 amino acids. The V end was cut by 1 base, the J end by 8 bases, with 9 bases between. Written as DNA, the CDR3 is TGTGCCAGCAGCTTAGTTTCGGTCTATGAGCAGTTCTTC. This translates into CASSLVSVYEQFF.

The chain has TRBV7-2 and TRBJ2-7; 9 bases map to TRBD1. There are 14 residues in the CDR3. CDR1 is SGHTA, CDR2 FQGNSA, per germline. Germline trimming cut 5 bases from V and 7 bases from J; bases unmatched to any gene: 9. CDR3 coding DNA: TGTGCCAGCAGCCAGCGGACAGGGGTACGGGAGCAGTACTTC. Its translation: CASSQRTGVREQYF.

The V and J genes are TRBV28 and TRBJ2-7, with 11 bases fitting TRBD2. Germline V CDR1 and CDR2: MDHEN, SYDVKM. With 7 bases clipped from V and 0 bases from J, the junction kept 5 bases outside the gene matches. The CDR3 has 15 residues. Written as DNA, the CDR3 is TGTGCCAGCATCCTAGCGGGAGGCTACTCCTACGAGCAGTACTTC. It yields the protein CASILAGGYSYEQYF.

This clone has more than one count but fewer than ten. The chain uses TRBV10-3 and TRBJ2-2, with 13 bases lining up with TRBD2. This CDR3 is 14 amino acids long. Germline V CDR1 and CDR2: ENHRY, SYGVKD. J gave up 8 bases and V 10 bases, and 7 bases lay outside the gene matches. The DNA of the CDR3 is TGTGCCACCCGGACTAGCGGGGGTCCGGGGGAGCTGTTTTTT. Amino acid sequence: CATRTSGGPGELFF.

This clone was picked up a small number of times. The chain is built from TRBV19 and TRBJ2-7; the D is unclear. CDR3 size: 14 residues. Per the germline V gene, CDR1 is LNHDA and CDR2 is SQIVND (reference sequence). Trimming left V 5 bases short and J 0 bases short, with 11 bases between. The CDR3 DNA is TGTGCCAGTAGTGGTCTAGAAAGCTCCTACGAGCAGTACTTC. The encoded protein is CASSGLESSYEQYF.

There are a few counts of this clone. The chain has TRBV28 and TRBJ2-5; 9 bases are a match to TRBD1. CDR1 MDHEN and CDR2 SYDVKM come from the germline V gene. V lost 5 bases, J lost 4 bases, and 14 bases stayed unmatched. The CDR3 runs to 17 residues. CDR3: CASSGVEGTGSIETQYF. CDR3 coding DNA: TGTGCCAGCAGTGGCGTAGAAGGGACAGGGTCCATAGAGACCCAGTACTTC.

V and J are TRBV15 and TRBJ2-7; D is possibly TRBD2 (6 bases). Germline lookup yields CDR1 LNHNV and CDR2 YYDKDF (reference sequence). Trimming stripped 1 base from V and 7 bases from J, with 14 bases between. This CDR3 is 14 amino acids long. The CDR3 DNA is TGTGCCACCAGCAGAGTGTTCCCGGGGAGGGAGCAGTACTTC. Its protein product is CATSRVFPGREQYF.

This clone was seen only a few times. The V and J genes are TRBV5-4 and TRBJ2-2, with D possibly matching TRBD1 (5 bases). There are 14 residues in the CDR3. V lost 0 bases, J lost 7 bases, and 10 bases lay in between. Per germline, CDR1 SGHNT and CDR2 YYREEE (reference sequence). The CDR3 DNA reads TGTGCCAGCAGCTTGGGAAAGGGGTTCGGGGAGCTGTTTTTT. It specifies CASSLGKGFGELFF.

To note about this clone: Different DNA sequences within this sample yield the same CDR3. The chain joins TRBV2 to TRBJ2-7; D ambiguous. Germline CDR1 reads SNHLY; CDR2 reads FYNNEI. V dropped 4 bases and J dropped 4 bases, with 5 bases sitting between them. The length of the CDR3 is 11 residues. The CDR3 here is CASSASYEQYF. The DNA of the CDR3 is TGTGCCAGCAGTGCGAGTTACGAGCAGTACTTC.

This chain links TRBV30 with TRBJ1-2; D might be TRBD1 (5 bases). V lost 2 bases and J 4 bases, leaving 11 bases between the germline ends. The germline V gene has CDR1 GTSNPN and CDR2 SVGIG (reference sequence). This CDR3 is 13 amino acids long. The DNA for the CDR3 is TGTGCCTGGAGTTACGGGACTACCTATGGCTACACCTTC. Amino acid sequence: CAWSYGTTYGYTF.

This clone occurred a few times. The genes are TRBV9 and TRBJ2-1, with D hard to call. The germline gives CDR1 SGDLS, CDR2 YYNGEE. Trimming stripped 0 bases from V and 4 bases from J, with 11 bases between. There are 15 residues in the CDR3. The CDR3 protein is CASSVVSSTYNEQFF. DNA of the CDR3: TGTGCCAGCAGCGTAGTTAGTAGCACATACAATGAGCAGTTCTTC.

DNA of the CDR3: TGTGCCTGGAGGGCTAAGGACAGGGAAGAGACCCAGTACTTC. It specifies CAWRAKDREETQYF. The chain carries TRBV30 and TRBJ2-5; 8 positions match TRBD1. Germline V gene sequence: CDR1 GTSNPN, CDR2 SVGIG (reference sequence). There are 14 residues in the CDR3. V dropped 3 bases and J dropped 3; count of bases not matched to a gene: 6.

The sample holds a few counts of this clone. J is TRBJ1-2 and V is TRBV18, with no clear D. This CDR3 is built from 15 residues. V shed 3 bases and J shed 6 bases, with 17 bases lying between them. The germline V gene encodes CDR1 KGHSH and CDR2 LQKENI. This chain's CDR3 is CASSPRRDGFDGYTF. CDR3 coding DNA: TGTGCCAGCTCACCGAGGAGGGATGGGTTTGATGGCTACACCTTC.

J is TRBJ1-2 and V is TRBV18; D uncertain. V lost 3 bases and J 2 bases, leaving 7 bases between the germline ends. CDR1 is KGHSH and CDR2 is LQKENI in the germline V gene. The CDR3 has 13 amino acids. In DNA form, the CDR3 reads TGTGCCAGCTCACCGCAAAGCAACTATGGCTACACCTTC. This translates into CASSPQSNYGYTF.

This clone was seen only a few times. The chain has TRBV7-2 and TRBJ1-1; the D is unclear. The CDR3 has 15 residues. The V and J ends lost 5 bases and 5 bases respectively, with 18 bases between them. CDR1 is SGHTA, CDR2 FQGNSA, per germline. CDR3 region: CASSGLEGEETEAFF. CDR3 nucleotide sequence: TGTGCCAGCAGCGGATTAGAGGGAGAGGAAACTGAAGCTTTCTTT.

The chain couples TRBV9 to TRBJ1-1, with a weak D call TRBD1 (6 bases). From germline, CDR1 is SGDLS and CDR2 YYNGEE. This CDR3 has 16 amino acids. V lost 3 bases to trimming and J lost 4 bases, with 19 bases between them. The CDR3 protein is CASSARRGGGSTEAFF. For the CDR3, the DNA is TGTGCCAGCAGCGCCCGGAGGGGGGGAGGGTCCACTGAAGCTTTCTTT.

The chain has TRBV28 and TRBJ1-1; D is ambiguous. The CDR3 has 13 residues. Deletions cut 6 bases from V and 1 base from J, with 9 bases between. Germline V gene lookup returns CDR1 MDHEN and CDR2 SYDVKM. CDR3 nucleotides: TGTGCCAGCAGCGTTCCAGGGAACACTGAAGCTTTCTTT. It encodes CASSVPGNTEAFF.

The rearrangement uses TRBV7-9 and TRBJ2-3; tentative D call: TRBD1 (6 bases). CDR1 SEHNR and CDR2 FQNEAQ come from the germline V gene (reference sequence). Trimming took 1 base from V and 4 from J, leaving 9 bases between them. The CDR3 has 14 amino acids. The CDR3 loop reads CASSLEGVADTQYF. The CDR3 DNA reads TGTGCCAGCAGCTTAGAGGGGGTCGCAGATACGCAGTATTTT.

This chain uses TRBV5-6 with TRBJ1-1; TRBD1 matches 7 bases. Germline V gene sequence: CDR1 SGHDT, CDR2 YYEEEE. Trimming at V came to 3 bases and at J to 1 base, leaving 3 bases not matched to a gene. The CDR3 contains 14 residues. CDR3 sequence reads: CASSWGDRNTEAFF. CDR3 DNA: TGTGCCAGCAGCTGGGGGGACAGGAACACTGAAGCTTTCTTT. The full variable domain, with the rest looked up from reference TRBV5-6 and TRBJ1-1, is DAGVTQSPTHLIKTRGQQVTLRCSPKSGHDTVSWYQQALGQGPQFIFQYYEEEERQRGNFPDRFSGHQFPNYSSELNVNALLLGDSALYLCASSWGDRNTEAFFGQGTRLTVV.

The gene calls are TRBV7-2 and TRBJ2-7, with D possibly matching TRBD2 (6 bases). Germline loops: CDR1 SGHTA, CDR2 FQGNSA. Trimming cost V 3 bases and J 2 bases, with 17 bases left between them. The CDR3 is 16 residues long. The CDR3 nucleotides are TGTGCCAGCAGCTTCCCGGGGGAGAGACCTCCCTACGAGCAGTACTTC. Translated: CASSFPGERPPYEQYF.

This clone was seen more than once but under ten times. V and J are TRBV10-3 and TRBJ2-5; no reliable D call. This CDR3 contains 16 residues. V lost 3 bases to trimming and J lost 0 bases, with 14 bases between them. Per germline, CDR1 ENHRY and CDR2 SYGVKD. DNA of the CDR3: TGTGCCATCAGTGACTCCCATAGGAGCGACCAAGAGACCCAGTACTTC. The encoded protein is CAISDSHRSDQETQYF.